This T cell receptor (beta chain) was recovered during a study of T cell responses to AZD1222 COVID-19 vaccine. Regarding the study as a whole: Targets within unmutated variant regions were reportedly found for nearly half of spike-specific TCRs.

The data were produced by immunoSEQ multiplex PCR, yet TCRdb's version contains in-frame clones alone and is incomplete. The profile covers about 200,000 clones, with roughly 91% appearing a single time and approximately 1% taken by the ten largest. With respect to this clone: Its antigen is not identified.

The specimen comprised peripheral blood, sampled on day 0 of MenACWY control vaccination. The clonotype comes from an adult in good health.

The DNA of the CDR3 is TGTGCCTGGAGCGCCCAGGGAAATGGCTACACCTTC. Its protein product is CAWSAQGNGYTF. The chain joins TRBV30 to TRBJ1-2; D might be TRBD1 (5 bases). Trimming stripped 3 bases from V and 6 bases from J, with 11 bases between. Germline CDR1 reads GTSNPN; CDR2 reads SVGIG (reference sequence). The CDR3 is made up of 12 amino acids.